What follows are 8 T cell receptor beta chains derived from one specimen sequenced in a study of metastatic and nonmetastatic thyroid tumors (dated by TCRdb to 2019 to 2021). Before undergoing thyroid surgery, none of the patients had been given any kind of treatment. Libraries came from PCR. These reads were obtained on an Illumina HiSeq 4000. TCRdb handled the public reads itself, with Q25 trimming in fastp and clone calling in MiXCR, and kept productive beta chains. Here the sample has roughly 55,000 clones; around 16% occur a single time. Jointly, the top ten make up less than 9.5% of the sample. Sequencing used blood. These receptors were collected from a male donor with papillary thyroid cancer or a benign thyroid nodule (not recorded which). Some clones in this sample may be carry-over from other donors' samples.

This clone was seen at least ten times. This rearrangement joins TRBV9 to TRBJ2-2, with D possibly being TRBD2 (5 bases). Germline V gene sequence: CDR1 SGDLS, CDR2 YYNGEE. The CDR3 runs 14 residues. Between the trimmed V and J ends, which lost 0 bases and 6 bases, there was a span of 9 bases. CDR3 nucleotide sequence: TGTGCCAGCAGCGTAGCGGGGATTCCCGGGGAGCTGTTTTTT. This translates into CASSVAGIPGELFF.

Of note for this clone: This may be a read error, as it is one base from a much larger clone. The chain couples TRBV9 to TRBJ2-1; unclear D gene. V lost 2 bases, J lost 4 bases, and 22 bases lay in between. The CDR3 has 18 residues. Germline values: CDR1 SGDLS, CDR2 YYNGEE. CDR3 protein: CASSVYLGFGVEYNEQFF. CDR3 in DNA: TGTGCCAGCAGCGTGTACCTGGGATTTGGCGTGGAATACAATGAGCAGTTCTTC.

In this sample, this clone turned up a few times. One base away lies a much larger clone, so this may be a sequencing read error. The chain employs TRBV9 and TRBJ2-2; the match to TRBD1 covers 7 bases. The V segment lost 4 bases and the J segment 2 bases; nucleotides outside the gene matches: 5. There are 15 residues in the CDR3. Germline values: CDR1 SGDLS, CDR2 YYNGEE. The CDR3 DNA reads TGTGCCAGCAGCCCTGGACAGGTCAACACCGGGGAGCTGTTTTTT. Its translation is CASSPGQVNTGELFF.

In its sample, this clone was seen many times. The chain is built from TRBV5-1 and TRBJ2-7, with a weak D call TRBD1 (6 bases). V was shortened by 3 bases and J by 5 bases, with 15 bases between the two germline ends. In germline, CDR1 is SGHRS, CDR2 YFSETQ. The CDR3 contains 14 residues. CDR3 in DNA: TGCGCCAGCAGCTCCGGCCAGGGGAACCACGAGCAGTACTTC. Its protein product is CASSSGQGNHEQYF.

The rearrangement links TRBV27 to TRBJ1-5; unclear D gene. The germline V gene has CDR1 MNHEY and CDR2 SMNVEV (reference sequence). The V and J ends lost 6 bases and 0 bases respectively, with 6 bases between them. The CDR3 covers 13 residues. CDR3 loop: CASRRYSNQPQHF. The CDR3 coding sequence is TGTGCCAGCAGACGGTATAGCAATCAGCCCCAGCATTTT.

In its sample, this clone was seen a few times. Since a much larger clone is just one base distant, this may be a read error. The chain links TRBV10-3 to TRBJ1-1; perhaps TRBD1 as D (6 bases). Trimming left V 5 bases short and J 4 bases short, with 20 bases between. CDR3 length: 16 residues. Germline V gives CDR1 ENHRY, CDR2 SYGVKD. This CDR3 is CAISLTPGRGVTEAFF. The CDR3 DNA reads as TGTGCCATCAGTCTGACTCCGGGGAGGGGGGTCACTGAAGCTTTCTTT.

Details on this clone: Just one base apart from a much larger clone, this may be a read error. The gene calls are TRBV19 and TRBJ1-1, with unresolved D. Germline V lookup: CDR1 LNHDA, CDR2 SQIVND (reference sequence). The CDR3 runs to 13 residues. V was shortened by 2 bases and J by 8 bases, with 12 bases between the two germline ends. The CDR3, as DNA: TGTGCCAGTAGTATACAGTCCCGCCAGGAAGCTTTCTTT. As protein: CASSIQSRQEAFF.

The chain recombines TRBV19 with TRBJ2-7; D is possibly TRBD2 (6 bases). The ends were cut back, 7 bases at V and 2 bases at J, with 15 bases in the middle. The CDR3 contains 14 residues. In germline, CDR1 is LNHDA, CDR2 SQIVND (reference sequence). CDR3 in DNA: TGTGCCAGTACCCCGGGACTGACAACCTACGAGCAGTACTTC. As protein: CASTPGLTTYEQYF.